This TCR beta chain is drawn from a study of T cells after posttransplantation cyclophosphamide. TCRdb's copy holds only in-frame clones and misses some; the assay was immunoSEQ multiplex PCR. This sample carries tens of thousands of clones, none of them present only once. V was cut by 4 bases and J by 3 bases, with 6 bases left in between. The CDR3 covers 11 residues. Germline CDR1 DFQATT, CDR2 SNEGSKA (reference sequence). This clone rates as medium-sized. The chain uses TRBV20-1 and TRBJ2-5; no clear D gene. Sequenced sample: PBMCs. The sequence derives from a man between 35 and 55 years old in good health, CMV-negative, and a related stem cell transplant donor. The CDR3 bases are TGCAGTGCTACGGTGGAAGAGACCCAGTACTTC. Its protein is CSATVEETQYF.